Shown below are 5 T cell receptor beta chains from a single sample sequenced in a study of CD4+ T cells in melanoma. Using immunoSEQ multiplex PCR, the repertoire was profiled, and TCRdb retains in-frame clones only, with some absent. This table has some 50,000 clones, about 88% appearing once. The sample comprised peripheral blood. The receptors stem from a human donor with melanoma.

The CDR3 sequence is CASSQTRNTEAFF. Here the CDR3 DNA reads TGTGCCAGCAGCCAAACCCGGAACACTGAAGCTTTCTTT. The J gene is TRBJ1-1, the V gene TRBV7-6, with D unclear. The CDR3 totals 13 residues. Germline CDR1 reads SGHVS; CDR2 reads FNYEAQ. V lost 5 bases and J 1 base, leaving 8 bases between the germline ends. The full variable domain, in which reference TRBV7-6 and TRBJ1-1 provide the parts outside the CDR3, is GAGVSQSPRYKVTKRGQDVALRCDPISGHVSLYWYRQALGQGPEFLTYFNYEAQQDKSGLPNDRFSAERPEGSISTLTIQRTEQRDSAMYRCASSQTRNTEAFFGQGTRLTVV.

The rearrangement uses TRBV7-9 and TRBJ1-4; 8 bases match TRBD1. V shed 5 bases, J shed 5 bases, and the junction held 16 bases outside the gene matches. The CDR3 has 18 amino acids. In germline, CDR1 is SEHNR, CDR2 FQNEAQ (reference sequence). CDR3 sequence: CASSTLDRALGGNEKLFF. CDR3 nucleotides: TGTGCCAGCAGCACGTTGGACAGGGCCCTCGGGGGAAATGAAAAACTGTTTTTT.

The chain joins TRBV27 to TRBJ2-1, with a tentative D call TRBD2 (7 bases). Germline V gives CDR1 MNHEY, CDR2 SMNVEV (reference sequence). V was shortened by 6 bases and J by 6 bases, with 18 bases between the two germline ends. This CDR3 has 15 amino acids. CDR3 sequence (DNA): TGTGCCAGCAGACTCTCGGGGGGCCTAGGCAATGAGCAGTTCTTC. The encoded protein is CASRLSGGLGNEQFF.

The V gene is TRBV5-1, the J gene TRBJ1-1, with D maybe TRBD1 (6 bases). Germline CDR1 and CDR2: SGHRS and YFSETQ. V lost 6 bases, J lost 5 bases, and 20 bases lay in between. The CDR3 has 15 amino acids. CDR3 protein: CASILNPGARTEAFF. The DNA for the CDR3 is TGCGCCAGCATCCTGAACCCGGGGGCGAGAACTGAAGCTTTCTTT. Together with reference TRBV5-1 and TRBJ1-1, the CDR3 gives the full variable domain: KAGVTQTPRYLIKTRGQQVTLSCSPISGHRSVSWYQQTPGQGLQFLFEYFSETQRNKGNFPGRFSGRQFSNSRSEMNVSTLELGDSALYLCASILNPGARTEAFFGQGTRLTVV.

This rearrangement joins TRBV30 to TRBJ1-1; D remains unclear. Trimming removed 3 bases at V and 1 base at J, with 18 bases between. The CDR3 covers 16 residues. Germline CDR1 and CDR2: GTSNPN and SVGIG (reference sequence). The CDR3 DNA reads as TGTGCCTGGAGAGGGCGGGGTGGGAATACGAACACTGAAGCTTTCTTT. Residues: CAWRGRGGNTNTEAFF. Based on the CDR3 plus reference TRBV30 and TRBJ1-1, the full variable domain is SQTIHQWPATLVQPVGSPLSLECTVEGTSNPNLYWYRQAAGRGLQLLFYSVGIGQISSEVPQNLSASRPQDRQFILSSKKLLLSDSGFYLCAWRGRGGNTNTEAFFGQGTRLTVV.